The entry below gives a single T cell receptor beta chain sequence along with its context. These data belong to a study of T cell repertoires in cytomegalovirus infection. MiXCR was run by TCRdb on the reads, yielding one entry per CDR3 protein. There are 560,000 or so distinct CDR3 sequences in the sample; about 17% occur only once, and 20% to 30% lies in the top ten. The V and J ends lost 5 bases and 2 bases respectively, with 13 bases between them. The CDR3 runs 15 residues. Germline V CDR1 and CDR2: SEHNR, FQNEAQ (reference sequence). V and J are TRBV7-9 and TRBJ1-5, with D unclear. The sequenced sample consisted of CD8+ T cells from PBMCs. The sequence was obtained from a human donor in good health (CMV status not recorded). Some clones in this sample may be carry-over from other donors' samples. Here the CDR3 DNA reads TGTGCCAGCAGCAATACGGCAGAGGGCAATCAGCCCCAGCATTTT. The encoded protein is CASSNTAEGNQPQHF.